This TCR beta chain is drawn from a study of CD8 T cells in Susac syndrome. A quantity of about 0.5 to 1 ug RNA underwent reverse transcription using random hexamers. From the immunoSEQ multiplex PCR reads, TCRdb called clonotypes with MiXCR, one entry per CDR3 protein. The table lists about 110,000 distinct CDR3 sequences, around 95% of them singletons, with 0.096% in the top ten. This CDR3 has 16 amino acids. The V gene's germline CDR1 is SGHNT and CDR2 YYREEE (reference sequence). V gave up 3 bases and J gave up 1 base, with 15 bases separating them. The sample comprised CD4+ T cells from PBMCs. This chain connects TRBV5-4 to TRBJ2-3; D may be TRBD2 (5 bases). This receptor was identified in a human donor in good health. CDR3 nucleotides: TGTGCCAGCAGCTCCCCCCGGGATAGCGGCACAGATACGCAGTATTTT. It yields the protein CASSSPRDSGTDTQYF.